Detailed here is one T cell receptor (beta chain). The data derive from a study of blood T cell repertoires in COVID-19. Trimming cost V 4 bases and J 2 bases; bases outside gene matches: 2. CDR1 is SGHTA and CDR2 is FQGNSA in the germline V gene. This CDR3 has 14 residues. The data were produced by immunoSEQ multiplex PCR, yet TCRdb's version contains in-frame clones alone and is incomplete. The sample holds 150,000 or so clones, 80% to 85% seen once. This chain connects TRBV7-2 to TRBJ2-3, with TRBD1 identical over 8 bases. The specimen was peripheral blood. The sequence was obtained from a woman aged 55-70 years with acute or convalescent COVID-19. CDR3 protein: CASSWDRTTDTQYF. CDR3 bases: TGTGCCAGCAGCTGGGACAGGACCACAGATACGCAGTATTTT.